Shown below are 8 T cell receptor beta chains from a single sample sequenced in a study of blood T cell repertoires in COVID-19 (dated by TCRdb to 2018 to 2021). The library relied on the immunoSEQ multiplex PCR assay. TCRdb obtained this table from immuneACCESS and retained in-frame rearrangements with V and J assigned. These tables miss some clones; where compared with another copy, unresolved V genes account for less than half of the shortfall, and the remainder is unexplained. The table for this sample lists about 300,000 clones; about 87% of them were counted only once. The ten largest make up 1.3% of the sample. The sample was peripheral blood. These receptor sequences come from a man aged 65 to 79 with acute or convalescent COVID-19.

For this clone: The same CDR3 arises from other DNA sequences in this sample as well. This sequence joins TRBV5-6 and TRBJ2-3, with TRBD2 matching 12 bases. This CDR3 has 15 residues. From germline, CDR1 is SGHDT and CDR2 YYEEEE. V shed 4 bases, J shed 5 bases, and the junction held 5 bases outside the gene matches. The CDR3 sequence is CASSLGLAGRDTQYF. CDR3 DNA: TGTGCCAGCAGCCTTGGACTAGCGGGACGAGATACGCAGTATTTT.

The V call is TRBV7-2, the J call TRBJ1-5; no clear D. The CDR3 is 14 residues long. V was cut by 0 bases and J by 8 bases, with 11 bases left in between. In germline, CDR1 is SGHTA, CDR2 FQGNSA. The CDR3 DNA sequence: TGTGCCAGCAGCTTAGCGGGCCAGGTTGAGCCCCAGCATTTT. It translates to CASSLAGQVEPQHF.

The chain employs TRBV12-3 or TRBV12-4 and TRBJ2-5; D perhaps matches TRBD2 (5 bases). V was shortened by 6 bases and J by 1 base, with 6 bases between the two germline ends. This CDR3 is 12 amino acids long. The CDR3 protein is CASSRGQETQYF. The DNA for the CDR3 is TGTGCCAGCAGCCGGGGCCAAGAGACCCAGTACTTC.

V gene TRBV7-9 combines with J gene TRBJ1-1; 9 bases are a match to TRBD1. CDR3 length: 18 amino acids. Trimming removed 1 base from V and 4 bases from J; junction bases left unmatched: 13. Germline V lookup: CDR1 SEHNR, CDR2 FQNEAQ (reference sequence). CDR3 sequence reads: CASSLGPGTGWLSTEAFF. CDR3 DNA sequence: TGTGCCAGCAGCTTAGGGCCCGGGACAGGGTGGTTGAGCACTGAAGCTTTCTTT.

A note on this clone: A much larger clonotype is one base distant, so this may be a read error. The same CDR3 is also encoded by other DNA sequences in this sample. V usage is TRBV5-1 and J usage is TRBJ2-5, with TRBD1 as a possible D gene (6 bases). V was pared by 0 bases and J by 5 bases, with 8 bases between. CDR3 length: 13 amino acids. Germline-derived CDR1 and CDR2 are SGHRS and YFSETQ. DNA of the CDR3: TGCGCCAGCAGCTTGGCAGGGGTCGAGACCCAGTACTTC. Its translation: CASSLAGVETQYF.

The chain combines TRBV9 with TRBJ2-2; D might be TRBD2 (5 bases). Germline V gene sequence: CDR1 SGDLS, CDR2 YYNGEE. V shed 3 bases and J shed 9 bases, with 21 bases lying between them. This CDR3 is built from 16 residues. CDR3 nucleotide sequence: TGTGCCAGCAGCGACCGAGCGTCCCCCCGGGGTCGGGAGCTGTTTTTT. It translates to CASSDRASPRGRELFF.

The CDR3 spells CASSLGPETQYF. CDR3 DNA sequence: TGTGCCAGCAGTTTGGGGCCAGAGACCCAGTACTTC. The J gene is TRBJ2-5, the V gene TRBV6-6; D may be TRBD1 (5 bases). In germline, CDR1 is MNHNY, CDR2 SVGAGI (reference sequence). The CDR3 contains 12 residues. Trimming took off 4 bases at V and 4 bases at J, with 7 bases between the two ends.

The J gene is TRBJ1-5, the V gene TRBV28, with 8 nucleotides matching TRBD1. V shed 2 bases, J shed 6 bases, and the junction held 6 bases outside the gene matches. The CDR3 length is 15 residues. Looked up from germline, CDR1 is MDHEN and CDR2 is SYDVKM. CDR3 sequence (DNA): TGTGCCAGCAGTTTAGCCAGGGGGCCTACTCAGCCCCAGCATTTT. As protein: CASSLARGPTQPQHF.